The entry below gives a single T cell receptor (beta chain) sequence along with its context. The sample holds other DNA sequences that translate to the same CDR3. The data derive from a study of shared clonotypes between healthy human individuals. In the study overall: Researchers assigned three CD4 naive, three CD4 memory, two CD8 naive and one CD8 memory plate to each donor.

The length of the CDR3 is 12 residues. CDR1 and CDR2 from the germline V gene are SQVTM and ANQGSEA. The V gene lost 8 bases and the J gene lost 5 bases, with 16 bases spanning the gap. The table came from immunoSEQ multiplex PCR; TCRdb's copy has only in-frame clones and leaves some out. The data contain roughly 2.2 million clones, roughly 90% of them seen just once; the ten biggest clones take up about 0.36%. The rearrangement uses TRBV29-1 and TRBJ2-7, with D possibly called TRBD1 or TRBD2 (5 bases each). Sequencing was performed on naive CD4+ T cells from PBMCs. Stated subset: CD45RA+ positively selected. This TCR derives from a man between 18 and 35 years old in good health. Some clones in this sample may be carry-over from other donors' samples. CDR3 bases: TGCAGCATAAGTGTGGGGGTTGACGAGCAGTACTTC. Amino acid sequence: CSISVGVDEQYF.